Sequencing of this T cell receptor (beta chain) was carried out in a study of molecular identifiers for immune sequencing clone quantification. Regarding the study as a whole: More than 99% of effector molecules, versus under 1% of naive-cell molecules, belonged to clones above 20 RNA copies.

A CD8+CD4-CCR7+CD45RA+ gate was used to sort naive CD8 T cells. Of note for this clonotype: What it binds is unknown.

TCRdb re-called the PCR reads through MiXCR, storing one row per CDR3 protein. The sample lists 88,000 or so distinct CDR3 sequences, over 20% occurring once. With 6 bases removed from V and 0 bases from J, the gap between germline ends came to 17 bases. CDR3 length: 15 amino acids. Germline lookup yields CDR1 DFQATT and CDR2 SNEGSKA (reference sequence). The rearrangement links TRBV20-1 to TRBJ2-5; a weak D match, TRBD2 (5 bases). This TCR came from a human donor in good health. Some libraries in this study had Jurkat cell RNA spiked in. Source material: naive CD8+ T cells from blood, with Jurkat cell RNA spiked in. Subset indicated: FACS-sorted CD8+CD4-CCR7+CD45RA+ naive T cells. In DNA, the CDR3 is TGCAGTGCCCCGAGGGTCTTAAATTACCAAGAGACCCAGTACTTC. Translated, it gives CSAPRVLNYQETQYF.